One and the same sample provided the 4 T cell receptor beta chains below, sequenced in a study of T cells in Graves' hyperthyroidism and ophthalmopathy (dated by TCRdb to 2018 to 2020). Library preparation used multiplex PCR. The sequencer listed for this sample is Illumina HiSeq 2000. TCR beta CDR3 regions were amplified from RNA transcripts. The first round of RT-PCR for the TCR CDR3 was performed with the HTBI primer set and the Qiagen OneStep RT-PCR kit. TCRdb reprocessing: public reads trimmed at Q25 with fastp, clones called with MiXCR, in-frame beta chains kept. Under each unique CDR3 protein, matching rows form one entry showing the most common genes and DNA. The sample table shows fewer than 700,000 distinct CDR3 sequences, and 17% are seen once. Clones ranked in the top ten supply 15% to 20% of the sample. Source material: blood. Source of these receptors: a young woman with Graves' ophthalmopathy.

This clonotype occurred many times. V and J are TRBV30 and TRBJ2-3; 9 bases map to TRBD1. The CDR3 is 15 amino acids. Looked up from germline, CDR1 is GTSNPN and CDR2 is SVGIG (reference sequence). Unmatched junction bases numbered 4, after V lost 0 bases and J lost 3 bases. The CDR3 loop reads CAWSVQTGGTDTQYF. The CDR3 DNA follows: TGTGCCTGGAGTGTACAGACAGGGGGGACAGATACGCAGTATTTT.

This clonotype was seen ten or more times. In nucleotides, the CDR3 is TGTGCCAGCAGTACCATGAACCAGGGCGCAACTAATGAAAAACTGTTTTTT. As protein: CASSTMNQGATNEKLFF. The rearrangement joins TRBV12-3 or TRBV12-4 to TRBJ1-4, with D possibly being TRBD1 (5 bases). The V end lost 5 bases, the J end lost 0 bases, and 16 bases lay between the germline ends. The CDR3 totals 17 residues.

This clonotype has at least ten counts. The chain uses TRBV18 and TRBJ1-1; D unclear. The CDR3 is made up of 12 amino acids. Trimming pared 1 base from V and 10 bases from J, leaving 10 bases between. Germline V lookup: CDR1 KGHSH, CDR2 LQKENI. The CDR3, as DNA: TGTGCCAGCTCACCACAAGGAGGTCTAGCTTTCTTT. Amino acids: CASSPQGGLAFF.

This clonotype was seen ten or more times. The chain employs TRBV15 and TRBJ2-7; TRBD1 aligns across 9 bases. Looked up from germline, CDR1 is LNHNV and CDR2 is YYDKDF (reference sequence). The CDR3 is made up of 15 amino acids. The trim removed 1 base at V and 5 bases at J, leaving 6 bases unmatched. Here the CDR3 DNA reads TGTGCCACCAGCAGAGGGAGGACAGGGGATAACGAGCAGTACTTC. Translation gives CATSRGRTGDNEQYF.